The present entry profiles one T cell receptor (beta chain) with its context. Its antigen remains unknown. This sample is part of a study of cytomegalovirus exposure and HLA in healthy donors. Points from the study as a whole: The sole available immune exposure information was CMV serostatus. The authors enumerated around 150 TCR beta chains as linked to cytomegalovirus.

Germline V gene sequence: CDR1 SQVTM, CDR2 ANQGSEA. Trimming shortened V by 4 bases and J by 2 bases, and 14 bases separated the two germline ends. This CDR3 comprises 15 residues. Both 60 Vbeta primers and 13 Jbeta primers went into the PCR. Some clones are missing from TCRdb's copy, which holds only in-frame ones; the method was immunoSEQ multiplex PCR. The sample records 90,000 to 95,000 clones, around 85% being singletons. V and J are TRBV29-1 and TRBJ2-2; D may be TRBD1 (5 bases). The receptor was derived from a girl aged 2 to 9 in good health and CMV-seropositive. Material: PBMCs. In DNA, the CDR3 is TGCAGCGTTGGGGGCGAAACACTTAACACCGGGGAGCTGTTTTTT. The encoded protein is CSVGGETLNTGELFF.